Below, one TCR beta chain is given with its context. Its antigen is not known. This record comes from a study of early stage breast cancer tumors. About the study: Among around 12 ER+/PR+/HER2- tumors, eight were ductal, four lobular. Study conclusions and caveats: Compared with adjacent normal breast tissue, tumors showed roughly 2.5-fold greater T cell density and higher clonality.

Assay used: immunoSEQ multiplex PCR; TCRdb lists only in-frame clones, some missing. Of several thousand clones in the sample, over 70% were seen once. The source of this sequence is a person in their sixties or seventies with breast cancer. Sequencing used normal breast tissue next to the tumor.

The CDR3 loop is CASSLGTGGQPQHF. The CDR3 coding sequence is TGTGCCAGCAGTCTCGGGACAGGGGGTCAGCCCCAGCATTTT. This chain links TRBV28 with TRBJ1-5; the match to TRBD1 covers 11 bases. The CDR3 is made up of 14 amino acids. V lost 5 bases, J lost 6 bases, and 3 bases stayed unmatched. The germline gives CDR1 MDHEN, CDR2 SYDVKM.